The entry below describes one TCR beta chain. A sample-barcoded 5' primer and a J-beta primer mix were used in a second PCR of roughly 7 to 11 cycles. Each cDNA molecule received a tag from a template-switch adaptor that had 12 random nucleotides. MiXCR, applied by TCRdb to the 5' RACE reads, yields one record per CDR3 protein. Among 780,000 or so distinct CDR3 sequences, 56% were seen once, and the ten largest hold more than 25%. This entry is derived from a study of blood T cells in healthy people across ages. Trimming removed 4 bases from V and 6 bases from J; junction bases left unmatched: 14. Germline V lookup: CDR1 SGHVS, CDR2 FQNEAQ. The length of the CDR3 is 19 residues.

V and J are TRBV7-8 and TRBJ2-1; 14 positions agree with TRBD2. The sample taken for sequencing was blood. This TCR was sampled from a man aged 40-50 years in good health. CDR3 in amino acids: CASSSPQTSGRASGNEQFF. The CDR3 DNA reads TGTGCCAGCAGCTCCCCCCAGACTAGCGGGAGGGCCTCGGGCAATGAGCAGTTCTTC.